The source of this T cell receptor beta chain is a study of type 1 and type 2 diabetes patients. The germline V gene encodes CDR1 DFQATT and CDR2 SNEGSKA (reference sequence). V was pared by 6 bases and J by 11 bases, with 16 bases between. This CDR3 is 11 amino acids long. Genomic DNA was the PCR template. The TCR beta CDR3 region was amplified using 30 forward and 13 reverse primers. TCRdb re-called the multiplex PCR reads with MiXCR, one entry per CDR3 protein. The data show 270,000 or so distinct CDR3 sequences, around 47% seen once. The rearrangement joins TRBV20-1 to TRBJ1-2; weak D call: TRBD1 (6 bases). Specimen: peripheral blood mononuclear cells (PBMCs). The receptor was isolated from a man between 18 and 29 years old with type 2 diabetes. The CDR3 loop reads CSASGQFQYTF. CDR3 bases: TGCAGTGCCAGCGGACAGTTCCAATACACCTTC.